One sample yielded the 20 T cell receptor beta chains listed below, sequenced in a study of technical replicates of blood from several donors. Libraries were prepared by immunoSEQ multiplex PCR; TCRdb keeps only in-frame clonotypes and omits some of them. The top ten hold under 0.3% of the sample, which has 80,000 to 95,000 clones, over 85% seen once. Sequencing was carried out using T cells isolated from PBMCs. The receptors were gathered from a human donor in good health.

V usage is TRBV5-1 and J usage is TRBJ2-7; 8 positions agree with TRBD1. This CDR3 spans 15 amino acids. Germline CDR1 SGHRS, CDR2 YFSETQ. V shed 0 bases and J 5 bases; nucleotides not matched to a gene: 7. The CDR3 here is CASSLGAGGTHEQYF. The CDR3 bases are TGCGCCAGCAGCTTGGGAGCAGGGGGCACCCACGAGCAGTACTTC.

The chain is built from TRBV29-1 and TRBJ2-5; 7 bases are a match to TRBD2. Germline CDR1 and CDR2: SQVTM and ANQGSEA. There are 15 residues in the CDR3. V lost 2 bases, J lost 5 bases, and 11 bases stayed unmatched. CDR3 sequence (DNA): TGCAGCGTTGAACCCCCTGGTAGCGGGTTGGAGACCCAGTACTTC. Translated, it gives CSVEPPGSGLETQYF.

This chain connects TRBV11-2 to TRBJ2-7, with D perhaps matching TRBD2 (6 bases). The CDR3 contains 17 residues. The germline V and J ends were trimmed by 4 bases and 4 bases, with 23 bases remaining between them. Per germline, CDR1 SGHAT and CDR2 FQNNGV. The CDR3 protein is CASSSIRTRRDDYEQYF. CDR3 nucleotide sequence: TGTGCCAGCAGCTCCATTCGGACCCGGAGGGATGATTACGAGCAGTACTTC.

The chain employs TRBV7-9 and TRBJ2-1; 11 bases agree with TRBD2. The CDR3 sequence is 15 residues long. V lost 1 base and J lost 10; bases outside the gene matches: 6. Germline V gene data show CDR1 as SEHNR and CDR2 as FQNEAQ (reference sequence). CDR3 sequence: CASSLGGLAVLEQFF. The CDR3 DNA reads as TGTGCCAGCAGCTTAGGGGGACTAGCGGTTCTAGAGCAGTTCTTC.

The V gene is TRBV5-1, the J gene TRBJ1-1; D is possibly TRBD1 (5 bases). The CDR3 is made up of 11 amino acids. Germline-derived CDR1 and CDR2 are SGHRS and YFSETQ. Deletions cut 5 bases from V and 5 bases from J, with 7 bases between. Written as DNA, the CDR3 is TGCGCCAGCAGGACAGAAACTGAAGCTTTCTTT. Translating gives CASRTETEAFF.

V and J are TRBV28 and TRBJ1-1; D ambiguous. Germline assignment: CDR1 MDHEN and CDR2 SYDVKM. The CDR3 has 15 amino acids. V gave up 6 bases and J gave up 1 base, with 15 bases separating them. The CDR3 region is CASRDTPGPNTEAFF. The DNA for the CDR3 is TGTGCCAGCAGAGACACACCCGGCCCGAACACTGAAGCTTTCTTT.

This chain uses TRBV11-3 with TRBJ2-3; 7 positions agree with TRBD2. The CDR3 spans 18 residues. The J segment lost 1 base and the V segment lost 4 bases, leaving 14 bases of the junction unmatched. The V gene's germline CDR1 is SGHNT and CDR2 YENEEA. DNA of the CDR3: TGTGCCAGCAGCTCTTCCCAGTGGCTAGCGGAGCGCACAGATACGCAGTATTTT. Protein product: CASSSSQWLAERTDTQYF.

The chain combines TRBV5-1 with TRBJ2-7; D is undetermined. Trimming pared 0 bases from V and 3 bases from J, leaving 10 bases between. The CDR3 sequence is 14 residues long. In germline, CDR1 is SGHRS, CDR2 YFSETQ. The CDR3 region is CASSLASRVYEQYF. The DNA for the CDR3 is TGCGCCAGCAGCTTGGCTTCGAGAGTCTACGAGCAGTACTTC.

The rearrangement joins TRBV23-1 to TRBJ2-1; 16 nucleotides line up with TRBD2. TRBV23-1 is filed as an ORF, its function uncertain. This CDR3 spans 19 amino acids. The trim removed 2 bases at V and 7 bases at J, leaving 11 bases unmatched. CDR3 loop: CASSQEGLAGGPFKNEQFF. CDR3 nucleotide sequence: TGCGCCAGCAGTCAAGAGGGACTAGCGGGGGGGCCATTTAAAAATGAGCAGTTCTTC.

J is TRBJ1-2 and V is TRBV5-4; D possibly corresponds to TRBD1 (5 bases). CDR1 is SGHNT, CDR2 YYREEE, per germline (reference sequence). The CDR3 is 16 residues long. V shed 2 bases and J shed 0 bases, with 14 bases lying between them. CDR3 loop: CASSLGGGAANYGYTF. The DNA of the CDR3 is TGTGCCAGCAGCTTAGGAGGAGGGGCCGCTAACTATGGCTACACCTTC.

This clone was counted once. The chain couples TRBV28 to TRBJ2-1; D perhaps matches TRBD2 (5 bases). V lost 4 bases to trimming and J lost 10 bases, with 14 bases between them. From germline, CDR1 is MDHEN and CDR2 SYDVKM. The CDR3 length is 13 residues. The DNA for the CDR3 is TGTGCCAGCAGTTCCGGGCCGGGGTGGGAGCAGTTCTTC. Translation gives CASSSGPGWEQFF.

The CDR3 nucleotides are TGTGCCAGCAGTTACGATGGCAGGGGCAGCGGCGAGCAGTACTTC. Protein product: CASSYDGRGSGEQYF. The V call is TRBV6-5, the J call TRBJ2-7; a weak D match, TRBD1 (6 bases). CDR1 MNHEY and CDR2 SVGAGI come from the germline V gene. With 2 bases removed from V and 6 bases from J, the gap between germline ends came to 17 bases. This CDR3 has 15 residues.

The rearrangement joins TRBV18 to TRBJ2-3, with D perhaps TRBD1 (6 bases). Between the trimmed V and J ends, which lost 0 bases and 4 bases, there was a span of 14 bases. The CDR3 has 16 residues. Per germline, CDR1 KGHSH and CDR2 LQKENI. The CDR3 DNA reads TGTGCCAGCTCACCACCGGGGTGGGGGCTGGCAGATACGCAGTATTTT. It is translated as CASSPPGWGLADTQYF. Variable domain in full (rest from reference TRBV18 and TRBJ2-3): NAGVMQNPRHLVRRRGQEARLRCSPMKGHSHVYWYRQLPEEGLKFMVYLQKENIIDESGMPKERFSAEFPKEGPSILRIQQVVRGDSAAYFCASSPPGWGLADTQYFGPGTRLTVL.

This clone came up once. V is TRBV5-1 and J is TRBJ1-2, with D possibly being TRBD1 (5 bases). The CDR3 sequence is 15 residues long. V lost 0 bases, J lost 10 bases, and 19 bases lay in between. Germline V gene data show CDR1 as SGHRS and CDR2 as YFSETQ. The CDR3: CASSLGGVPASNYTF. Here the CDR3 DNA reads TGCGCCAGCAGCTTGGGGGGGGTCCCGGCCTCAAACTACACCTTC.

The rearrangement joins TRBV7-9 to TRBJ2-1, with D hard to call. The V end lost 2 bases, the J end lost 10 bases, and 12 bases lay between the germline ends. This CDR3 spans 13 amino acids. Germline lookup yields CDR1 SEHNR and CDR2 FQNEAQ (reference sequence). The CDR3 region has the DNA TGTGCCAGCAGCTTATCCTCGGCGGAAGAGCAGTTCTTC. Translated, it gives CASSLSSAEEQFF.

The chain is built from TRBV18 and TRBJ2-3; no clear D. The germline V and J ends were trimmed by 2 bases and 6 bases, with 6 bases remaining between them. The CDR3 sequence is 12 residues long. Germline CDR1 KGHSH, CDR2 LQKENI. CDR3 residues: CASSPLEDTQYF. The CDR3 DNA reads TGTGCCAGCTCACCATTGGAGGATACGCAGTATTTT.

The DNA of the CDR3 is TGCGCCAGCAGCCAAGCGCATCCCGGGAGCTCCTACGAGCAGTACTTC. This sequence encodes CASSQAHPGSSYEQYF. This chain links TRBV4-1 with TRBJ2-7; D may be TRBD2 (6 bases). In germline, CDR1 is MGHRA, CDR2 YSYEKL. V was clipped by 1 base and J by 0 bases, with 13 bases between them. The CDR3 is 16 amino acids.

The rearrangement links TRBV5-3 to TRBJ2-7, with 7 bases identical to TRBD2. TRBV5-3 qualifies as an ORF whose function is uncertain. This CDR3 contains 16 residues. The V gene end was trimmed by 0 bases and the J gene end by 1 base; junction bases not matched to a gene: 7. CDR3 region: CARSLVGLAESYEQYF. Written as DNA, the CDR3 is TGTGCCAGAAGCTTGGTTGGCCTAGCGGAGTCCTACGAGCAGTACTTC.

This sequence joins TRBV2 and TRBJ2-7; 9 nucleotides agree with TRBD1. There are 14 residues in the CDR3. The V gene end was trimmed by 5 bases and the J gene end by 6 bases; junction bases not matched to a gene: 8. Germline loops: CDR1 SNHLY, CDR2 FYNNEI. The CDR3 DNA reads TGTGCCAGCAGTAATAGGGACAGGGTCCTCGAGCAGTACTTC. Protein sequence: CASSNRDRVLEQYF. The full variable domain, completed using reference TRBV2 and TRBJ2-7, is EPEVTQTPSHQVTQMGQEVILRCVPISNHLYFYWYRQILGQKVEFLVSFYNNEISEKSEIFDDQFSVERPDGSNFTLKIRSTKLEDSAMYFCASSNRDRVLEQYFGPGTRLTVT.

The chain recombines TRBV5-4 with TRBJ2-5; 7 nucleotides align to TRBD1. V lost 9 bases to trimming and J lost 2 bases; unmatched junction nucleotides: 7. The CDR3 consists of 13 residues. The germline V gene has CDR1 SGHNT and CDR2 YYREEE (reference sequence). CDR3 coding DNA: TGTGCCACCTGGGACAGCCCACAAGAGACCCAGTACTTC. This encodes CATWDSPQETQYF.